This T cell receptor beta chain was observed in a study of T cells expressing NK-cell markers. Germline CDR1 reads SGHVS; CDR2 reads FNYEAQ. The CDR3 loop spans 16 amino acids. Note on this clonotype: As yet, its antigen is unknown.

Study-level points and caveats: Certain NKG2C+ T cell clones were expanded, and their HCMV specificity remained unclear. These clonotypes additionally ranked first within the CD3+CD56-NKG2C+ fraction of a handful of donors.

Making the TCR beta cDNA relied on 5'RACE template switching with UMIs. From the 5' RACE reads, TCRdb lists one entry per CDR3 protein and no DNA. The sample includes some 140,000 distinct CDR3 sequences. Sequences were obtained from blood T cells: a sorted CD56 or NKG2C T cell subset, CD4+ or CD8+ T cells, or bulk PBMC T cells (not recorded which). The rearrangement uses TRBV7-6 and TRBJ2-1; the TCRdb call, TRBD1, lacks DNA for checking. This TCR was recovered from a woman between 50 and 59 years old in good health. This CDR3 reads CASSSAGASSYNEQFF. The full variable domain, rest sourced from reference TRBV7-6 and TRBJ2-1, is GAGVSQSPRYKVTKRGQDVALRCDPISGHVSLYWYRQALGQGPEFLTYFNYEAQQDKSGLPNDRFSAERPEGSISTLTIQRTEQRDSAMYRCASSSAGASSYNEQFFGPGTRLTVL.